The 13 T cell receptor beta chains given below trace back to one sample, sequenced in a study of Graves' ophthalmopathy and Graves' hyperthyroidism. Amplification targeted the TCR beta CDR3 regions, with RNA transcripts as the source material. Second-round multiplex PCR came after first-round RT-PCR with HTBI primers. MiXCR was run by TCRdb on the multiplex PCR reads, yielding one entry per CDR3 protein. The top ten hold around 12% of the sample, which has 300,000 or so distinct CDR3 sequences, about a sixth seen once. Sequencing used peripheral blood. These receptors originate from an adult man with Graves' ophthalmopathy.

The chain joins TRBV7-2 to TRBJ1-1; 8 bases fit TRBD1. Germline CDR1 is SGHTA and CDR2 is FQGNSA. The length of the CDR3 is 15 residues. Losses at the gene ends were 3 bases for V and 4 bases for J; bases not matched to a gene: 7. DNA of the CDR3: TGTGCCAGCAGCTTGTCCGTCGACAGGGGCACTGAAGCTTTCTTT. Translated, it gives CASSLSVDRGTEAFF.

The gene calls are TRBV12-3 or TRBV12-4 and TRBJ2-7; unclear D gene. The CDR3 is made up of 13 amino acids. V shed 0 bases and J shed 9 bases, with 12 bases lying between them. CDR3 DNA: TGTGCCAGCAGTTTAGCGAACATCCCGGGGCAGTACTTC. This codes for CASSLANIPGQYF.

This clonotype showed up many times. The junction and the germline gene differ at one end; a read error may be behind it. The V call is TRBV19, the J call TRBJ1-2; no definite D call. CDR3 length equals 17 residues. Germline-derived CDR1 and CDR2 are LNHDA and SQIVND (reference sequence). CDR3 sequence (DNA): TGTGCCAGTACCCCGGATTCTGGGCCCGTTGCTAACCATGGCTACACCTTC. It encodes CASTPDSGPVANHGYTF. The full variable domain, completed using reference TRBV19 and TRBJ1-2, is DGGITQSPKYLFRKEGQNVTLSCEQNLNHDAMYWYRQDPGQGLRLIYYSQIVNDFQKGDIAEGYSVSREKKESFPLTVTSAQKNPTAFYLCASTPDSGPVANHGYTFGSGTRLTVV.

V usage is TRBV20-1 and J usage is TRBJ2-7; D may correspond to TRBD1 or TRBD2 (5 bases each). Germline loops: CDR1 DFQATT, CDR2 SNEGSKA (reference sequence). V was cut by 5 bases and J by 1 base, with 18 bases left in between. This CDR3 contains 15 residues. The CDR3 loop is CSAWRGDVGSYEQYF. The CDR3, as DNA: TGCAGTGCTTGGAGAGGGGATGTTGGGTCCTACGAGCAGTACTTC.

This clonotype has ten or more counts. The chain uses TRBV7-2 and TRBJ2-4; 8 nucleotides match TRBD1. This CDR3 contains 14 residues. Germline CDR1 is SGHTA and CDR2 is FQGNSA. The V gene end was trimmed by 0 bases and the J gene end by 7 bases; junction bases not matched to a gene: 2. CDR3 protein: CASSLATGVNIQYF. CDR3 bases: TGTGCCAGCAGCTTAGCGACAGGGGTGAACATTCAGTACTTC.

This clonotype was recorded many times. The gene calls are TRBV4-1 and TRBJ1-1; D is unresolved. Per germline, CDR1 MGHRA and CDR2 YSYEKL. Trimming left V 4 bases short and J 1 base short, with 10 bases between. The CDR3 has 14 amino acids. Written as DNA, the CDR3 is TGCGCCAGCAGCCGAGGGCCCACGAACACTGAAGCTTTCTTT. Translated, it gives CASSRGPTNTEAFF.

The chain employs TRBV6-1 and TRBJ2-5; 9 bases map to TRBD1. V was clipped by 0 bases and J by 4 bases; unmatched bases: 3. The CDR3 loop spans 15 amino acids. Germline CDR1 MNHNS, CDR2 SASEGT. The CDR3 coding sequence is TGTGCCAGCAGTGAAGCGGGGACAGGGCGAGAGACCCAGTACTTC. Its translation: CASSEAGTGRETQYF.

The chain carries TRBV30 and TRBJ1-2; D gene ambiguous. The germline V gene encodes CDR1 GTSNPN and CDR2 SVGIG (reference sequence). The V and J ends lost 0 bases and 7 bases respectively, with 15 bases between them. This CDR3 has 14 amino acids. The CDR3 region has the DNA TGTGCCTGGAGTGTACAAAGGGCCCTATCTGGCTACACCTTC. The encoded protein is CAWSVQRALSGYTF.

This clonotype was picked up many times. The CDR3 does not end in the conserved phenylalanine or tryptophan, so this is likely a read error. The chain carries TRBV2 and TRBJ1-1; D possibly corresponds to TRBD1 (5 bases). The CDR3 runs 14 residues. CDR1 is SNHLY, CDR2 FYNNEI, per germline. Trimming left V 2 bases short and J 3 bases short, with 10 bases between. CDR3 DNA: TGTGCCAGCAGTGAACTTAGGGGAGACACTGAAGCTTTCCTT. This codes for CASSELRGDTEAFL.

This chain uses TRBV4-2 with TRBJ1-2; D may be TRBD1 (6 bases). Germline lookup yields CDR1 LGHNA and CDR2 YNFKEQ. The CDR3 has 15 amino acids. The V and J ends lost 2 bases and 2 bases respectively, with 12 bases between them. The CDR3 loop is CASSQPDRLNYGYTF. The CDR3 nucleotides are TGTGCCAGCAGCCAACCTGACAGGTTAAACTATGGCTACACCTTC.

This clonotype was seen ten or more times. This chain links TRBV20-1 with TRBJ1-2; the D is unclear. The V gene's germline CDR1 is DFQATT and CDR2 SNEGSKA (reference sequence). V was trimmed by 2 bases and J by 7 bases, leaving 14 bases between them. This CDR3 spans 13 amino acids. CDR3 protein: CSARNPGEGGYTF. In nucleotides, the CDR3 is TGCAGTGCTAGAAATCCGGGAGAGGGTGGCTACACCTTC.

The genes are TRBV2 and TRBJ2-5, with 12 bases fitting TRBD2. Germline V gene data show CDR1 as SNHLY and CDR2 as FYNNEI. The V and J ends lost 7 bases and 2 bases, in that order; junction bases with no gene match: 8. The CDR3 has 16 amino acids. CDR3 amino acids: CASKPGLAGPQETQYF. The DNA of the CDR3 is TGTGCCAGCAAGCCGGGACTAGCGGGCCCACAAGAGACCCAGTACTTC.

This clonotype was seen ten or more times. The gene calls are TRBV18 and TRBJ1-1, with 8 bases lining up with TRBD1. The V and J ends lost 4 bases and 8 bases, in that order; junction bases with no gene match: 0. The CDR3 is 11 amino acids. Germline CDR1 reads KGHSH; CDR2 reads LQKENI. CDR3 loop: CASSRDREAFF. The CDR3 DNA sequence: TGTGCCAGCTCACGGGACAGGGAAGCTTTCTTT.